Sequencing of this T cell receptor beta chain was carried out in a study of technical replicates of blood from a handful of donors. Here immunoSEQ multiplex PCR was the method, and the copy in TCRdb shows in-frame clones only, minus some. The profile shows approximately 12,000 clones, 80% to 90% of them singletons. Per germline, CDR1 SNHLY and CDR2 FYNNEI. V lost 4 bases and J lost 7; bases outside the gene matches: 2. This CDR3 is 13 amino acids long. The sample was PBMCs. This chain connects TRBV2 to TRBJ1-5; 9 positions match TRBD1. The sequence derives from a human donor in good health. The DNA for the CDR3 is TGTGCCAGCAGTGGGACAGGGGAGCAGCCCCAGCATTTT. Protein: CASSGTGEQPQHF.